This TCR beta chain is from a study of cytomegalovirus exposure and HLA in healthy donors. With 60 Vbeta and 13 Jbeta primers, the PCR was carried out. Some clones are missing from TCRdb's copy, which holds only in-frame ones; the method was immunoSEQ multiplex PCR. This sample yields more than 100,000 clones, of which 70% to 90% are seen a single time; 1.5% to 1.9% belongs to the top ten. Germline V lookup: CDR1 PRHDT, CDR2 FYEKMQ (reference sequence). Trimming removed 5 bases at V and 6 bases at J, with 13 bases between. There are 13 residues in the CDR3. The chain recombines TRBV13 with TRBJ1-2; tentative D call: TRBD1 (5 bases). Sequencing was carried out using PBMCs. The clonotype comes from a man aged 35 to 55 in good health and CMV-seronegative. The chain's CDR3 is CASSPGGGDGYTF. CDR3 in DNA: TGTGCCAGCAGCCCCGGGGGAGGGGATGGCTACACCTTC.